Described below is a single T cell receptor beta chain sequence and its context. As yet, its antigen is unknown. TCRdb keeps only in-frame clones here, not all; method: immunoSEQ multiplex PCR. The sample records some 190,000 clones, around 88% being singletons. V gave up 4 bases and J gave up 6 bases; unmatched junction bases: 4. CDR3 length equals 14 residues. Germline V gene lookup returns CDR1 MNHEY and CDR2 SMNVEV (reference sequence). The entry originates in a study of Ad26.COV2.S vaccination and SARS-CoV-2 variants. Study findings and constraints: Once vaccination had occurred, spike-specific CD8+ and CD4+ T cell responses reportedly showed substantial breadth. The study found higher spike-specific TCR breadth in vaccine than placebo recipients. Recipients of either vaccine or placebo displayed similar breadth of non-spike TCRs.

This material consisted of peripheral blood, taken after recovery from COVID-19. This clonotype originated in a human donor who had recovered from COVID-19. This chain links TRBV27 with TRBJ1-3; 9 bases are a match to TRBD1. CDR3 nucleotide sequence: TGTGCCAGCAGTTCTACAGGGGGCGTAAACACCATATATTTT. It translates to CASSSTGGVNTIYF.